This record concerns one T cell receptor beta chain sequence. Using RNA transcripts as the source, TCR beta CDR3 regions were amplified. Initially, a first-round RT-PCR of the TCR CDR3 employed the HTBI primer set. One entry per CDR3 protein, called by TCRdb with MiXCR from the multiplex PCR reads. This sample has 620,000 or so distinct CDR3 sequences, with about 14% found just once. The junction had 6 bases not matched to a gene; V was cut back by 2 bases and J by 2 bases. Germline CDR1 reads MDHEN; CDR2 reads SYDVKM. The CDR3 runs 18 residues. Ophthalmopathy in the patients scored at least 3 on Clinical Activity Score and at least 4 on NOSPECS grade, lasting under 3 months. Using about 10 ml of fresh peripheral blood, PBMCs were prepared. The data are from a study of T cells in Graves' hyperthyroidism and ophthalmopathy.

The chain combines TRBV28 with TRBJ2-4; 13 bases line up with TRBD2. Sequenced sample: blood. This clonotype originated in a woman aged 50 to 60 with Graves' ophthalmopathy. This CDR3 is CASSLTTSGRVPKNIQYF. The CDR3 DNA reads as TGTGCCAGCAGTTTAACTACTAGCGGGAGGGTGCCCAAAAACATTCAGTACTTC.